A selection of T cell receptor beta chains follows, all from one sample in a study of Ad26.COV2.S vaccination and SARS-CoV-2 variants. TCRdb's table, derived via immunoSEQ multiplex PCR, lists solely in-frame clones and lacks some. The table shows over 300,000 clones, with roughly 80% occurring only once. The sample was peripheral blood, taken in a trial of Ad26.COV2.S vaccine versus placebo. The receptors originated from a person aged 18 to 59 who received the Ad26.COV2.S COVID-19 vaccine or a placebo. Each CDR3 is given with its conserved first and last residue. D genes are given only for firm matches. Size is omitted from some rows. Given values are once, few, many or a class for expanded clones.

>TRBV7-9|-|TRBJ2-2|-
TGTGCCAGCAGCCCGAAAGGGGAGCTGTTTTTT
CASSPKGELFF
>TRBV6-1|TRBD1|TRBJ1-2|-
TGTGCCAGCAGTGAGGGACAGGGGACGCTGGTTAACTATGGCTACACCTTC
CASSEGQGTLVNYGYTF
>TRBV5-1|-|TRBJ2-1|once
TGCGCCAGCAGCACCACTAGGGGTGAGCAGTTCTTC
CASSTTRGEQFF
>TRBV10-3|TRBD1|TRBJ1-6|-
TGTGCCATTGGGACAGGGAATTCACCCCTCCACTTT
CAIGTGNSPLHF
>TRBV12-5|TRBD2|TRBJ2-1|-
TGTGCTAGTGGTTTGCCTGTAGCGGGCACCTACAATGAGCAGTTCTTC
CASGLPVAGTYNEQFF
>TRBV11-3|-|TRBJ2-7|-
TGTGCCAGCAGCTTAGATTCGGACAGTGTGGAGACCTACGAGCAGTACTTC
CASSLDSDSVETYEQYF
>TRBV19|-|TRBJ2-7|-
TGTGCCAGTAGACCCCAGGGCGCAAGATACGAGCAGTACTTC
CASRPQGARYEQYF
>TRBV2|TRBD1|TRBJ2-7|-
TGTGCCAGCAGTGGGGACAGGGCAGGTCGCGAGCAGTACTTC
CASSGDRAGREQYF
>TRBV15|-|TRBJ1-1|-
TGTGCCACCAGTACAGGGATCCAAGCTTTCTTT
CATSTGIQAFF
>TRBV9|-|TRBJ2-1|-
TGTGCCAGCAGCGTAGACCGGGGCTATTCCAATGAGCAGTTCTTC
CASSVDRGYSNEQFF
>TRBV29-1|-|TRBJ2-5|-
TGCAGCGCCCCAACTCGAGGAACTCCTGGGACCCAGTACTTC
CSAPTRGTPGTQYF
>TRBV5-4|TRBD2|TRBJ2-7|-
TGTGCCACTAGACTAGCGGGAACCTACGAGCAGTACTTC
CATRLAGTYEQYF
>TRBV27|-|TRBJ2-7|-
TGTGCCAGTATGGGGGCGAATTCCTACGAGCAGTACTTC
CASMGANSYEQYF
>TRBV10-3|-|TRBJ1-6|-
TGTGCCATCAGAGGAGGGTCAGGGTCACCCCTCCACTTT
CAIRGGSGSPLHF
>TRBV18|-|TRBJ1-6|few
TGTGCCAGCTCTCCTCCTGGCCCCCTCCACTTT
CASSPPGPLHF
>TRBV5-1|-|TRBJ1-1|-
TGCGCCAGCAGCTTGGGCGGGGAAAGTGAAGCTTTCTTT
CASSLGGESEAFF
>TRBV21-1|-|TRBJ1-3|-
TGTGCCAGCAGCAAAGCGAGGCTCCCCTCTGGAAACACCATATATTTT
CASSKARLPSGNTIYF
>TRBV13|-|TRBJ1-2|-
TGTGCCAGCAGCTGGGTCAGCCCCGGTGTTTATGGCTACACCTTC
CASSWVSPGVYGYTF
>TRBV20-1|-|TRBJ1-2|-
TGCAGTGCCCCGAAATATGGCTACACCTTC
CSAPKYGYTF
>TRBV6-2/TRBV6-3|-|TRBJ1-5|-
TGTGCCAGCAGTCACTTCCAGGTGAATCAGCCCCAGCATTTT
CASSHFQVNQPQHF